This TCR beta chain was captured by sequencing in a study of shared clonotypes between healthy human individuals. Deletions cut 5 bases from V and 9 bases from J, with 17 bases between. CDR1 and CDR2 from the germline V gene are SGHTA and FQGNSA. The CDR3 is made up of 15 amino acids. The assay was run at deep level. Sequenced by immunoSEQ multiplex PCR; TCRdb stores in-frame clones only, minus some. Altogether about 1 million clones are present, around 74% being singletons, with the ten largest covering approximately 1.3%. This clonotype originated in a man between 18 and 35 years old in good health. Sequenced material: memory CD4+ T cells sorted from blood. Subset meaning: CD45RA-negative fraction. This chain connects TRBV7-2 to TRBJ1-6; D uncertain. CDR3 nucleotides: TGTGCCAGCAGCCCACGATTGGCAGGAAGTTCACCCCTCCACTTT. It translates to CASSPRLAGSSPLHF.